What follows are 30 T cell receptor beta chains derived from one specimen sequenced in a study of blood T cell repertoires in COVID-19 (dated by TCRdb to 2020 to 2021). The receptor library was made with the immunoSEQ multiplex PCR assay. TCRdb mirrors the immuneACCESS table, restricted to in-frame sequences. Some clones are absent from its copies; in checked studies, under half trace to an unresolved V gene, and the reason for the others is unknown. Recorded for this sample are over 100,000 clones; around four fifths of them occurred a single time. The top ten clones comprise 15% to 20% of the sample. Material for sequencing was peripheral blood. The origin of the receptors is a woman aged 60 to 75 with acute or convalescent COVID-19.

This rearrangement joins TRBV30 to TRBJ2-1, with D hard to call. The CDR3 runs to 11 residues. Trimming took 4 bases from V and 7 from J, leaving 8 bases between them. CDR1 is GTSNPN and CDR2 is SVGIG in the germline V gene (reference sequence). Here the CDR3 reads CAWTLRNEQFF. As DNA, the CDR3 is TGTGCCTGGACCCTCCGGAATGAGCAGTTCTTC.

This CDR3 reads CATSDSRRGWETQYF. In DNA form, the CDR3 reads TGTGCCACCAGTGATTCGCGCAGGGGATGGGAGACCCAGTACTTC. The V gene is TRBV24-1, the J gene TRBJ2-5; tentatively, D is TRBD1 (6 bases). The CDR3 has 15 residues. Germline CDR1 is KGHDR and CDR2 is SFDVKD. Trimming pared 2 bases from V and 5 bases from J, leaving 14 bases between.

The chain has TRBV7-2 and TRBJ2-1; a possible D gene is TRBD2 (5 bases). The V end lost 7 bases, the J end lost 8 bases, and 21 bases lay between the germline ends. This CDR3 spans 15 amino acids. CDR1 and CDR2 (germline): SGHTA, FQGNSA. The DNA for the CDR3 is TGTGCCAGCACCGTTGCATCCGGCGGGCGGGATGAGCAGTTCTTC. It codes for CASTVASGGRDEQFF.

This clone was counted only a few times. J is TRBJ1-2 and V is TRBV10-3; 8 bases match TRBD1. V lost 3 bases, J lost 6 bases, and 3 bases stayed unmatched. The CDR3 is 13 amino acids. The germline CDR1 and CDR2 sequences are ENHRY and SYGVKD. The CDR3 bases are TGTGCCATCAGTGAAAGGACAGGGAATGGCTACACCTTC. It encodes CAISERTGNGYTF.

This clone was counted between two and nine times. The CDR3 sequence: CASRQENLGHQPQHF. The CDR3 region has the DNA TGTGCCAGTAGACAGGAAAATTTAGGCCATCAGCCCCAGCATTTT. The rearrangement joins TRBV6-6 to TRBJ1-5; a weak D match, TRBD1 (6 bases). V shed 9 bases and J shed 5 bases, with 20 bases lying between them. Per the germline V gene, CDR1 is MNHNY and CDR2 is SVGAGI (reference sequence). The CDR3 sequence is 15 residues long.

The genes are TRBV5-1 and TRBJ1-2; 7 bases fit TRBD1. The length of the CDR3 is 15 residues. Germline CDR1 SGHRS, CDR2 YFSETQ. With 4 bases clipped from V and 4 bases from J, the junction kept 10 bases outside the gene matches. The CDR3, as DNA: TGCGCCAGCAGCACGGACAGGACGAACCTCTATGGCTACACCTTC. This translates into CASSTDRTNLYGYTF.

This clone was counted between two and nine times. V usage is TRBV5-1 and J usage is TRBJ2-3, with 11 bases identical to TRBD2. The CDR3 has 16 amino acids. With V trimmed by 0 bases and J by 7 bases, 7 bases remained unmatched. From germline, CDR1 is SGHRS and CDR2 YFSETQ. CDR3 DNA: TGCGCCAGCAGCTTGGCCAGTAGCGGGGGGGCCTATACGCAGTATTTT. This gives the protein CASSLASSGGAYTQYF.

This chain joins TRBV4-3 and TRBJ2-3, with D possibly matching TRBD2 (6 bases). V lost 3 bases and J 0 bases, leaving 13 bases between the germline ends. The CDR3 loop spans 16 amino acids. Germline CDR1 reads LGHNA; CDR2 reads YSLEER. CDR3 DNA sequence: TGCGCCAGCAGCCAGGCTAGGGCGGGAAGCACAGATACGCAGTATTTT. Its translation: CASSQARAGSTDTQYF.

The rearrangement joins TRBV10-3 to TRBJ2-3; D may be TRBD2 (5 bases). Looked up from germline, CDR1 is ENHRY and CDR2 is SYGVKD. The CDR3 runs 15 residues. V was cut by 4 bases and J by 1 base, with 12 bases left in between. The CDR3 loop reads CAISGPKRGTDTQYF. In nucleotides, the CDR3 is TGTGCCATCAGTGGGCCGAAGAGGGGCACAGATACGCAGTATTTT.

The chain combines TRBV6-5 with TRBJ1-6; a weak D match, TRBD1 (5 bases). CDR3 length: 14 residues. CDR1 is MNHEY, CDR2 SVGAGI, per germline. The ends were cut back, 7 bases at V and 10 bases at J, with 17 bases in the middle. DNA for the CDR3: TGTGCCAGCACAGGAGACAGAGGAGCCTCACCCCTCCACTTT. Encoded protein: CASTGDRGASPLHF.

The chain recombines TRBV28 with TRBJ1-4, with D tentatively TRBD1 (5 bases). V lost 6 bases and J lost 8, with 13 bases in between. The CDR3 consists of 13 residues. The germline CDR1 and CDR2 sequences are MDHEN and SYDVKM. CDR3 sequence (DNA): TGTGCCAGCAGAAGGGGAGGGGCCGAAAAACTGTTTTTT. It codes for CASRRGGAEKLFF.

The table lists this clone with a count of one. V gene TRBV19 combines with J gene TRBJ1-2; D not certain. Trimming removed 3 bases at V and 0 bases at J, with 5 bases between. CDR3 length: 13 residues. Germline-derived CDR1 and CDR2 are LNHDA and SQIVND (reference sequence). The CDR3 coding sequence is TGTGCCAGTAGTATTCGTCCTAACTATGGCTACACCTTC. Protein: CASSIRPNYGYTF. The full variable domain, its missing parts supplied by reference TRBV19 and TRBJ1-2, is DGGITQSPKYLFRKEGQNVTLSCEQNLNHDAMYWYRQDPGQGLRLIYYSQIVNDFQKGDIAEGYSVSREKKESFPLTVTSAQKNPTAFYLCASSIRPNYGYTFGSGTRLTVV.

The chain combines TRBV5-1 with TRBJ1-1; 11 bases align to TRBD1. The germline V gene has CDR1 SGHRS and CDR2 YFSETQ. The CDR3 extends over 16 amino acids. The junction had 11 bases not matched to a gene; V was cut back by 0 bases and J by 10 bases. The CDR3 loop reads CASSLAPTGTGGLAFF. The DNA of the CDR3 is TGCGCCAGCAGCTTGGCCCCGACCGGGACAGGGGGATTAGCTTTCTTT.

This chain uses TRBV10-1 with TRBJ2-1, with 7 positions matching TRBD1. The ends lost 3 bases at V and 1 base at J; junction bases unmatched: 3. This CDR3 region has 15 residues. Germline loops: CDR1 WNHNN, CDR2 SYGVQD (reference sequence). The CDR3 is CASSEFRGSYNEQFF. The CDR3 DNA sequence: TGCGCCAGCAGTGAATTCAGGGGGTCCTACAATGAGCAGTTCTTC.

The gene calls are TRBV15 and TRBJ1-5; D not resolved. Trimming cost V 0 bases and J 4 bases, with 16 bases left between them. Germline CDR1 and CDR2: LNHNV and YYDKDF (reference sequence). This CDR3 comprises 17 residues. The CDR3 sequence is CATSRDLLSAENQPQHF. Written as DNA, the CDR3 is TGTGCCACCAGCAGAGACCTCCTAAGCGCCGAAAATCAGCCCCAGCATTTT. Variable domain in full (rest from reference TRBV15 and TRBJ1-5): DAMVIQNPRYQVTQFGKPVTLSCSQTLNHNVMYWYQQKSSQAPKLLFHYYDKDFNNEADTPDNFQSRRPNTSFCFLDIRSPGLGDTAMYLCATSRDLLSAENQPQHFGDGTRLSIL.

This clone was detected once. DNA for the CDR3: TGTGCCAGCAGCTACATCGGGACAGGGCCCTACGAGCAGTACTTC. Amino acids: CASSYIGTGPYEQYF. This chain joins TRBV7-2 and TRBJ2-7; 9 nucleotides agree with TRBD1. The CDR3 is made up of 15 amino acids. Germline lookup yields CDR1 SGHTA and CDR2 FQGNSA. The J segment lost 2 bases and the V segment lost 4 bases, leaving 6 bases of the junction unmatched.

The chain recombines TRBV5-4 with TRBJ1-2; 7 bases are shared with TRBD1. The CDR3 consists of 14 residues. In germline, CDR1 is SGHNT, CDR2 YYREEE (reference sequence). V shed 7 bases, J shed 6 bases, and the junction held 12 bases outside the gene matches. CDR3 residues: CASGAAGTENGYTF. In nucleotides, the CDR3 is TGTGCCAGCGGAGCCGCAGGGACAGAGAATGGCTACACCTTC.

The CDR3 DNA follows: TGTGCCAGCAGCTTAGGGTTAGCCCAAGAGACCCAGTACTTC. Its translation: CASSLGLAQETQYF. The V and J genes are TRBV7-9 and TRBJ2-5; D is uncertain. V was cut by 1 base and J by 1 base, with 7 bases left in between. Germline V CDR1 and CDR2: SEHNR, FQNEAQ (reference sequence). The CDR3 runs 14 residues.

This sequence joins TRBV28 and TRBJ2-7; the match to TRBD1 covers 7 bases. V gave up 1 base and J gave up 12 bases; unmatched junction bases: 0. This CDR3 contains 10 residues. Germline V gene lookup returns CDR1 MDHEN and CDR2 SYDVKM. The CDR3 region is CASSLYRGYF. In DNA, the CDR3 is TGTGCCAGCAGTTTATACAGGGGGTACTTC. The variable domain in full, with the rest retrieved from reference TRBV28 and TRBJ2-7, is DVKVTQSSRYLVKRTGEKVFLECVQDMDHENMFWYRQDPGLGLRLIYFSYDVKMKEKGDIPEGYSVSREKKERFSLILESASTNQTSMYLCASSLYRGYFGPGTRLTVT.

This sequence joins TRBV4-3 and TRBJ2-2, with TRBD2 as a possible D gene (6 bases). The CDR3 consists of 15 residues. The V end lost 5 bases, the J end lost 1 base, and 11 bases lay between the germline ends. Germline V CDR1 and CDR2: LGHNA, YSLEER. CDR3 region: CASSDTSQNTGELFF. For the CDR3, the DNA is TGCGCCAGCAGCGATACTAGCCAGAACACCGGGGAGCTGTTTTTT.

The chain has TRBV18 and TRBJ2-2, with 8 bases aligning to TRBD2. The CDR3 runs 16 residues. CDR1 is KGHSH, CDR2 LQKENI, per germline. Trimming took 1 base from V and 7 from J; bases not matched to a gene: 8. DNA for the CDR3: TGTGCCAGCTCACCACGAACCAGCGGGAGTAACGGGGAGCTGTTTTTT. As protein: CASSPRTSGSNGELFF.

The chain links TRBV7-9 to TRBJ1-2; D uncertain. Germline CDR1 SEHNR, CDR2 FQNEAQ (reference sequence). Trimming left V 11 bases short and J 4 bases short, with 11 bases between. The CDR3 contains 11 residues. The CDR3: CAGEAVYGYTF. The CDR3 DNA sequence: TGTGCCGGAGAAGCCGTCTATGGCTACACCTTC.

The chain is built from TRBV28 and TRBJ2-7; D gene uncertain. Trimming removed 7 bases at V and 0 bases at J, with 7 bases between. This CDR3 comprises 12 residues. CDR1 MDHEN and CDR2 SYDVKM come from the germline V gene. The CDR3 spells CASNSYSYEQYF. DNA for the CDR3: TGTGCCAGCAACTCCTACTCCTACGAGCAGTACTTC.

The rearrangement links TRBV6-5 to TRBJ2-1; D is perhaps TRBD2 (7 bases). Trimming removed 0 bases from V and 9 bases from J, with 12 bases in between. This CDR3 is 14 amino acids long. Per the germline V gene, CDR1 is MNHEY and CDR2 is SVGAGI. As DNA, the CDR3 is TGTGCCAGCAGTTACTCGATGGGGGGGCGTGAGCAGTTCTTC. Translating it yields CASSYSMGGREQFF.

The chain recombines TRBV3-1 (or the pseudogene TRBV3-2) with TRBJ2-5; 7 nucleotides line up with TRBD2. V lost 2 bases to trimming and J lost 2 bases; unmatched junction nucleotides: 2. This CDR3 is 14 amino acids long. The germline V gene encodes CDR1 LGHDT and CDR2 YNNKEL (reference sequence). In DNA form, the CDR3 reads TGTGCCAGCAGCCAACTAGCGGTACAAGAGACCCAGTACTTC. Protein sequence: CASSQLAVQETQYF.

The gene calls are TRBV27 and TRBJ1-6; TRBD1 matches 9 bases. Trimming at V came to 9 bases and at J to 5 bases, leaving 11 bases not matched to a gene. Germline values: CDR1 MNHEY, CDR2 SMNVEV (reference sequence). CDR3 length equals 16 residues. CDR3 residues: CASSSWDRVNNSPLHF. The CDR3 region has the DNA TGTGCCAGTAGTAGTTGGGACAGGGTTAATAATTCACCCCTCCACTTT.

The chain uses TRBV27 and TRBJ2-5, with D maybe TRBD2 (5 bases). The CDR3 is 14 amino acids. Trimming stripped 6 bases from V and 5 bases from J, with 16 bases between. The germline V gene has CDR1 MNHEY and CDR2 SMNVEV (reference sequence). This CDR3 reads CASSPEGFWETQYF. The CDR3 DNA reads as TGTGCCAGCAGCCCTGAGGGTTTTTGGGAGACCCAGTACTTC.

This clone was recorded once. The rearrangement links TRBV6-2 or TRBV6-3 to TRBJ2-2, with TRBD2 matching 8 bases. CDR3 length: 15 amino acids. V lost 6 bases to trimming and J lost 3 bases; unmatched junction nucleotides: 6. From germline, CDR1 is MNHEY and CDR2 SVGEGT. CDR3 sequence reads: CASSFGGADTGELFF. The CDR3 bases are TGTGCCAGCAGCTTCGGGGGGGCGGACACCGGGGAGCTGTTTTTT.

V usage is TRBV6-2 or TRBV6-3 and J usage is TRBJ1-5, with D perhaps matching TRBD1 (6 bases). Germline CDR1 MNHEY, CDR2 SVGEGT. CDR3 size: 18 residues. Trimming left V 5 bases short and J 0 bases short, with 20 bases between. As DNA, the CDR3 is TGTGCCAGCAGTGACCCCAAACCAGGGGCAAATAGCAATCAGCCCCAGCATTTT. It translates to CASSDPKPGANSNQPQHF.

There are a few counts of this clone. Other DNA sequences in this sample translate to the same CDR3. The V gene is TRBV3-1 (or the pseudogene TRBV3-2), the J gene TRBJ1-5; D remains ambiguous. The V gene lost 4 bases and the J gene lost 0 bases, with 7 bases spanning the gap. This CDR3 is 14 amino acids long. Germline V gene sequence: CDR1 LGHDT, CDR2 YNNKEL (reference sequence). CDR3 sequence (DNA): TGTGCCAGCAGCCCAGGTTATAGCAATCAGCCCCAGCATTTT. Translating it yields CASSPGYSNQPQHF.